What follows are 23 T cell receptor beta chains derived from one specimen sequenced in a study of metastatic and nonmetastatic thyroid tumors. TCRdb re-analyzed the PCR reads using MiXCR. This sample has approximately 24,000 clones, with under 15% found just once. Thyroid surgery took place with no prior treatment in any patient. Material for sequencing was blood. The receptors originated from a female donor with papillary thyroid cancer or a benign thyroid nodule (not recorded which). Some clones in this sample may be carry-over from other donors' samples.

This clone was counted ten times or more. This sample also contains other DNA sequences that code for the same CDR3. The rearrangement joins TRBV27 to TRBJ1-1; D is perhaps TRBD1 (6 bases). The CDR3 has 15 amino acids. With 5 bases removed from V and 0 bases from J, the gap between germline ends came to 13 bases. Germline V lookup: CDR1 MNHEY, CDR2 SMNVEV (reference sequence). CDR3 residues: CASSPGGPMNTEAFF. CDR3 bases: TGTGCCAGCAGTCCGGGGGGGCCTATGAACACTGAAGCTTTCTTT.

This clone occurred many times. The CDR3 bases are TGTGCCAGCAGTCAGCCCATCGCCCTACAGGGGGCCAGGACTGAAGCTTTCTTT. Protein sequence: CASSQPIALQGARTEAFF. The V call is TRBV28, the J call TRBJ1-1; 9 bases align to TRBD1. From germline, CDR1 is MDHEN and CDR2 SYDVKM. This CDR3 is 18 amino acids long. The trim removed 5 bases at V and 5 bases at J, leaving 18 bases unmatched.

In its sample, this clone ranks as medium-sized. This CDR3 is CASSLSGMKYEQYF. As DNA, the CDR3 is TGTGCCAGCAGTCTTAGCGGCATGAAGTACGAGCAGTACTTC. The rearrangement joins TRBV12-3 or TRBV12-4 to TRBJ2-7; D is possibly TRBD2 (6 bases). CDR3 length: 14 amino acids. V was pared by 5 bases and J by 4 bases, with 15 bases between.

This clone is classed as medium-sized. The rearrangement joins TRBV4-3 to TRBJ2-1, with TRBD2 as a possible D gene (5 bases). The CDR3 sequence is 13 residues long. Trimming shortened V by 0 bases and J by 10 bases, and 10 bases separated the two germline ends. Per the germline V gene, CDR1 is LGHNA and CDR2 is YSLEER. The CDR3: CASSQDRGAEQFF. The DNA for the CDR3 is TGCGCCAGCAGCCAAGATCGGGGTGCGGAGCAGTTCTTC.

This clone was found many times. The chain links TRBV6-1 to TRBJ1-5; the D gene is possibly TRBD1 (6 bases). Germline V gene data show CDR1 as MNHNS and CDR2 as SASEGT. V gave up 6 bases and J gave up 6 bases, with 21 bases separating them. The CDR3 is 16 amino acids. CDR3 sequence reads: CASRPQGKEKGQPQHF. CDR3 bases: TGTGCCAGCAGGCCACAGGGAAAAGAGAAGGGTCAGCCCCAGCATTTT.

The chain has TRBV4-1 and TRBJ1-2, with 7 bases identical to TRBD1. Germline CDR1 reads MGHRA; CDR2 reads YSYEKL. The length of the CDR3 is 15 residues. V shed 1 base, J shed 5 bases, and the junction held 7 bases outside the gene matches. The CDR3 region is CASSQALEGAYGYTF. CDR3 DNA: TGCGCCAGCAGCCAAGCTTTGGAGGGGGCTTATGGCTACACCTTC.

This clone was found many times. The rearrangement joins TRBV28 to TRBJ1-5, with a tentative D call TRBD1 (5 bases). CDR1 is MDHEN, CDR2 SYDVKM, per germline. This CDR3 comprises 18 residues. The ends were cut back, 2 bases at V and 2 bases at J, with 19 bases in the middle. CDR3 amino acids: CASSLAGVGGSGNQPQHF. As DNA, the CDR3 is TGTGCCAGCAGTTTAGCGGGGGTTGGGGGAAGTGGCAATCAGCCCCAGCATTTT.

The chain combines TRBV20-1 with TRBJ2-7; no firm D call. Germline V gene lookup returns CDR1 DFQATT and CDR2 SNEGSKA (reference sequence). The CDR3 runs to 13 residues. V gave up 6 bases and J gave up 7 bases, with 19 bases separating them. CDR3 sequence: CSAPNTVTEEQYF. Written as DNA, the CDR3 is TGCAGTGCACCTAATACCGTTACGGAAGAGCAGTACTTC.

The CDR3 bases are TGTGCCAGCAGCTTTTGCGGGAAGAGCTCCTACGAGCAGTACTTC. Its translation is CASSFCGKSSYEQYF. V usage is TRBV7-3 and J usage is TRBJ2-7; D may be TRBD2 (6 bases). CDR3 length equals 15 residues. Trimming left V 3 bases short and J 0 bases short, with 12 bases between. Germline V gives CDR1 SGHTA, CDR2 FQGTGA.

This clone was observed at least ten times. Other DNA sequences within the sample encode an identical CDR3. This sequence joins TRBV28 and TRBJ1-5; D ambiguous. The CDR3 extends over 16 amino acids. Trimming left V 4 bases short and J 2 bases short, with 15 bases between. CDR1 is MDHEN, CDR2 SYDVKM, per germline. For the CDR3, the DNA is TGTGCCAGCAGTTCTCCACCCCTAATGGGCAATCAGCCCCAGCATTTT. Protein sequence: CASSSPPLMGNQPQHF.

Details on this clone: A much larger clonotype is one base distant, so this may be a read error. This chain links TRBV27 with TRBJ2-1; 11 bases agree with TRBD2. V was pared by 9 bases and J by 12 bases, with 16 bases of the junction left unmatched. Germline CDR1 reads MNHEY; CDR2 reads SMNVEV (reference sequence). This CDR3 contains 15 residues. The CDR3 nucleotides are TGTGCCAGTGTCCCACTAGCGGGAGATGGTAGTGGGCAGTTCTTC. This translates into CASVPLAGDGSGQFF.

This clone was seen a few times. The junction departs from germline at one end; a sequencing error may be responsible. V is TRBV10-1 and J is TRBJ2-7, with 8 nucleotides matching TRBD1. The germline V gene encodes CDR1 WNHNN and CDR2 SYGVQD (reference sequence). CDR3 size: 15 residues. CDR3 bases: TGCGCCAGCAGTTACCGGACAGGGTGCTCCTACGAGCAGTGCTTC. This codes for CASSYRTGCSYEQCF.

The chain joins TRBV19 to TRBJ2-3; no firm D call. The germline V gene has CDR1 LNHDA and CDR2 SQIVND (reference sequence). This CDR3 region has 13 residues. V was trimmed by 1 base and J by 1 base, leaving 3 bases between them. The CDR3 DNA reads as TGTGCCAGTAGTATAGCGCGCACAGATACGCAGTATTTT. Amino acids: CASSIARTDTQYF.

This clone is termed medium-sized. The chain uses TRBV6-1 and TRBJ2-1; TRBD1 aligns across 10 bases. The CDR3 has 15 residues. Trimming at V came to 5 bases and at J to 4 bases, leaving 5 bases not matched to a gene. Per the germline V gene, CDR1 is MNHNS and CDR2 is SASEGT. The chain's CDR3 is CASSRDRGDYNEQFF. CDR3 DNA sequence: TGTGCCAGCAGTAGGGACAGGGGCGATTACAATGAGCAGTTCTTC.

Regarding this clone: An end of the junction differs from the germline gene, which may be a read error. The gene calls are TRBV24-1 and TRBJ1-2; 8 bases line up with TRBD1. The CDR3 spans 13 residues. CDR1 KGHDR and CDR2 SFDVKD come from the germline V gene. CDR3 DNA sequence: TGTGCCACCAGTGATCACGGACAGGGCGGCTACAACTTC. Its translation: CATSDHGQGGYNF.

This clone was seen at least ten times. CDR3 residues: CASSWDFQETQYF. CDR3 bases: TGTGCCAGTAGTTGGGACTTCCAAGAGACCCAGTACTTC. The gene calls are TRBV19 and TRBJ2-5, with D perhaps matching TRBD2 (6 bases). This CDR3 is 13 amino acids long. Trimming removed 5 bases from V and 1 base from J, with 8 bases in between. CDR1 and CDR2 from the germline V gene are LNHDA and SQIVND (reference sequence).

This clone was counted at least ten times. The rearrangement joins TRBV4-1 to TRBJ2-3; a possible D gene is TRBD1 (6 bases). Looked up from germline, CDR1 is MGHRA and CDR2 is YSYEKL. This CDR3 comprises 18 residues. The germline V and J ends were trimmed by 2 bases and 3 bases, with 21 bases remaining between them. CDR3 loop: CASSQQHRVGMATDTQYF. For the CDR3, the DNA is TGCGCCAGCAGCCAACAGCACAGGGTGGGGATGGCAACAGATACGCAGTATTTT.

Here the CDR3 reads CAWSQWNSGNTIYF. CDR3 sequence (DNA): TGTGCCTGGAGCCAGTGGAACTCTGGAAACACCATATATTTT. The chain recombines TRBV30 with TRBJ1-3; D is ambiguous. The V end was cut by 3 bases, the J end by 0 bases, with 9 bases between. The CDR3 is 14 residues long. Per the germline V gene, CDR1 is GTSNPN and CDR2 is SVGIG (reference sequence). Full variable domain (rest looked up from reference TRBV30 and TRBJ1-3): SQTIHQWPATLVQPVGSPLSLECTVEGTSNPNLYWYRQAAGRGLQLLFYSVGIGQISSEVPQNLSASRPQDRQFILSSKKLLLSDSGFYLCAWSQWNSGNTIYFGEGSWLTVV.

This clone appeared many times. Here the CDR3 reads CASSLAGREGRGTDTQYF. As DNA, the CDR3 is TGTGCCAGCAGCTTAGCGGGGCGGGAGGGCCGAGGCACAGATACGCAGTATTTT. V usage is TRBV7-2 and J usage is TRBJ2-3; 9 bases agree with TRBD2. This CDR3 region has 18 residues. V was pared by 0 bases and J by 1 base, with 8 bases of the junction left unmatched. Germline V gene lookup returns CDR1 SGHTA and CDR2 FQGNSA. The entire variable domain, with the rest obtained from reference TRBV7-2 and TRBJ2-3, is as follows: GAGVSQSPSNKVTEKGKDVELRCDPISGHTALYWYRQSLGQGLEFLIYFQGNSAPDKSGLPSDRFSAERTGGSVSTLTIQRTQQEDSAVYLCASSLAGREGRGTDTQYFGPGTRLTVL.

This clone showed up many times. The chain carries TRBV2 and TRBJ2-6; a possible D gene is TRBD2 (5 bases). Trimming stripped 3 bases from V and 0 bases from J, with 9 bases between. CDR1 is SNHLY and CDR2 is FYNNEI in the germline V gene. The CDR3 contains 16 residues. CDR3 sequence (DNA): TGTGCCAGCAGTGATGGGAGCCCCTCTGGGGCCAACGTCCTGACTTTC. This gives the protein CASSDGSPSGANVLTF.

This clone was observed many times. The chain is built from TRBV11-1 and TRBJ2-3; 10 bases map to TRBD2. There are 16 residues in the CDR3. Trimming cost V 3 bases and J 4 bases; bases outside gene matches: 7. Per germline, CDR1 SGHAT and CDR2 FQDESV (reference sequence). The CDR3 sequence is CASSFGLAGVADTQYF. In DNA form, the CDR3 reads TGTGCCAGCAGCTTTGGTCTAGCGGGAGTAGCAGATACGCAGTATTTT.

This clone was detected ten times or more. V is TRBV18 and J is TRBJ2-5; D possibly corresponds to TRBD2 (5 bases). In germline, CDR1 is KGHSH, CDR2 LQKENI. The CDR3 sequence is 14 residues long. The ends were cut back, 0 bases at V and 5 bases at J, with 10 bases in the middle. The CDR3 bases are TGTGCCAGCTCACCACCCTCAAGAGGGGAGACCCAGTACTTC. It codes for CASSPPSRGETQYF.

This clone is classed as medium-sized. V usage is TRBV11-2 and J usage is TRBJ2-7, with 8 bases identical to TRBD1. CDR3 size: 14 residues. After removal of 3 bases from V and 2 bases from J, the junction contained 3 bases not matched to a gene. Germline V gene data show CDR1 as SGHAT and CDR2 as FQNNGV. CDR3 sequence: CASSLRDRTYEQYF. For the CDR3, the DNA is TGTGCCAGCAGCTTGCGGGACAGGACCTACGAGCAGTACTTC.